A single sample gave rise to the 15 T cell receptor beta chains below, sequenced in a study of cytomegalovirus exposure and HLA in healthy donors. Researchers ran the PCR with 60 Vbeta and 13 Jbeta primers. Some clones are missing from TCRdb's copy, which holds only in-frame ones; the method was immunoSEQ multiplex PCR. The sample lists roughly 130,000 clones, about four fifths occurring once. Input material: PBMCs. The receptors were sampled from a man aged 25-45 years in good health and CMV-seronegative.

The chain is built from TRBV4-3 and TRBJ2-2, with 12 bases lining up with TRBD2. The J segment lost 0 bases and the V segment lost 2 bases, leaving 4 bases of the junction unmatched. The CDR3 loop spans 18 amino acids. CDR1 is LGHNA and CDR2 is YSLEER in the germline V gene. The CDR3 loop reads CASSQRPSGGANTGELFF. CDR3 nucleotides: TGCGCCAGCAGCCAAAGACCTAGCGGGGGGGCGAACACCGGGGAGCTGTTTTTT.

The chain is built from TRBV4-3 and TRBJ1-5; no definite D call. The CDR3 length is 14 residues. Germline CDR1 LGHNA, CDR2 YSLEER. Trimming shortened V by 4 bases and J by 2 bases, and 9 bases separated the two germline ends. CDR3 region: CASSLSVGNQPQHF. The CDR3 DNA reads as TGCGCCAGCAGCCTTTCGGTAGGCAATCAGCCCCAGCATTTT.

The chain employs TRBV4-2 and TRBJ2-5, with a possible D match to TRBD2 (6 bases). The CDR3 consists of 13 residues. Germline assignment: CDR1 LGHNA and CDR2 YNFKEQ. V lost 4 bases to trimming and J lost 5 bases, with 11 bases between them. In nucleotides, the CDR3 is TGTGCCAGCAGCCGGGACTCCTCGGAGACCCAGTACTTC. It translates to CASSRDSSETQYF.

The V and J genes are TRBV2 and TRBJ2-5; 14 positions match TRBD2. The CDR3 covers 19 residues. The germline V gene has CDR1 SNHLY and CDR2 FYNNEI. V was clipped by 5 bases and J by 5 bases; unmatched bases: 16. The CDR3 DNA is TGTGCCAGCAGTCCATTGGACCCCGGACTAGCGGGGGGTTGGGAGACCCAGTACTTC. The encoded protein is CASSPLDPGLAGGWETQYF.

The chain combines TRBV15 with TRBJ2-1, with TRBD1 identical over 10 bases. V was clipped by 5 bases and J by 5 bases; unmatched bases: 9. CDR1 is LNHNV and CDR2 is YYDKDF in the germline V gene (reference sequence). The CDR3 runs 16 residues. The CDR3 sequence is CATSPYRDRGNNEQFF. The CDR3 DNA reads TGTGCCACCAGCCCCTACCGGGACAGGGGCAACAATGAGCAGTTCTTC.

In nucleotides, the CDR3 is TGTGCCAGCAGCTTAGCTATAGCACAGGGGGGCGGCACTGAAGCTTTCTTT. This sequence encodes CASSLAIAQGGGTEAFF. V is TRBV7-8 and J is TRBJ1-1; 8 bases are a match to TRBD1. CDR3 size: 17 residues. J lost 4 bases, V lost 0 bases, and 10 bases had no gene match. Germline lookup yields CDR1 SGHVS and CDR2 FQNEAQ.

This clone showed up just once. The chain combines TRBV6-1 with TRBJ2-1, with a weak D call TRBD1 (6 bases). Per germline, CDR1 MNHNS and CDR2 SASEGT. The CDR3 loop spans 13 amino acids. The V end was cut by 10 bases, the J end by 9 bases, with 19 bases between. The CDR3 here is CATSAGARSEQFF. CDR3 bases: TGTGCCACCTCGGCAGGGGCGAGAAGTGAGCAGTTCTTC.

This chain connects TRBV4-2 to TRBJ2-5; 7 bases are a match to TRBD2. V was clipped by 2 bases and J by 4 bases; unmatched bases: 7. Germline CDR1 LGHNA, CDR2 YNFKEQ. The CDR3 totals 15 residues. The CDR3 DNA sequence: TGTGCCAGCAGCCAAAGGCTCGCTAGCGGAGAGACCCAGTACTTC. Translating gives CASSQRLASGETQYF.

The gene calls are TRBV7-2 and TRBJ2-4, with D maybe TRBD1 (6 bases). Germline V gives CDR1 SGHTA, CDR2 FQGNSA. Trimming pared 2 bases from V and 6 bases from J, leaving 11 bases between. The CDR3 consists of 14 residues. Here the CDR3 DNA reads TGTGCCAGCAGCTTAACAGGGTTACGAAACATTCAGTACTTC. It is translated as CASSLTGLRNIQYF.

The V gene is TRBV15, the J gene TRBJ2-7, with TRBD2 matching 11 bases. This CDR3 contains 17 residues. The germline CDR1 and CDR2 sequences are LNHNV and YYDKDF (reference sequence). V was clipped by 3 bases and J by 2 bases; unmatched bases: 9. CDR3 sequence (DNA): TGTGCCACCAGCAGGGGCGTTGGACTAGCGGGTACCTACGAGCAGTACTTC. It encodes CATSRGVGLAGTYEQYF.

V and J are TRBV5-1 and TRBJ1-2; the match to TRBD1 covers 7 bases. J was trimmed by 8 bases and V by 0 bases; bases with no gene match: 7. The CDR3 length is 14 residues. The germline gives CDR1 SGHRS, CDR2 YFSETQ. This CDR3 reads CASSLAWQGDGYTF. CDR3 nucleotide sequence: TGCGCCAGCAGCTTGGCGTGGCAGGGGGACGGCTACACCTTC. Complete variable domain (other parts from reference TRBV5-1 and TRBJ1-2): KAGVTQTPRYLIKTRGQQVTLSCSPISGHRSVSWYQQTPGQGLQFLFEYFSETQRNKGNFPGRFSGRQFSNSRSEMNVSTLELGDSALYLCASSLAWQGDGYTFGSGTRLTVV.

This clone was counted between two and nine times. The rearrangement links TRBV19 to TRBJ1-2, with D possibly TRBD1 on 6 matching bases. V was trimmed by 5 bases and J by 7 bases, leaving 20 bases between them. Germline V gene data show CDR1 as LNHDA and CDR2 as SQIVND (reference sequence). The CDR3 spans 15 residues. CDR3 region: CASSRGNRVFAGYTF. The CDR3 bases are TGTGCCAGTAGTCGAGGAAACAGGGTTTTTGCTGGCTACACCTTC. Full variable domain (remainder filled in from reference TRBV19 and TRBJ1-2): DGGITQSPKYLFRKEGQNVTLSCEQNLNHDAMYWYRQDPGQGLRLIYYSQIVNDFQKGDIAEGYSVSREKKESFPLTVTSAQKNPTAFYLCASSRGNRVFAGYTFGSGTRLTVV.

Worth noting for this clone: A junction end diverges from the germline sequence, so it may reflect a read error. Other DNA sequences of this sample code for an identical CDR3. The V and J genes are TRBV4-1 and TRBJ1-6, with a tentative D call TRBD1 (6 bases). This CDR3 is built from 16 residues. CDR1 MGHRA and CDR2 YSYEKL come from the germline V gene. In DNA form, the CDR3 reads TGCGCCAGCAGCCAAGTTTTTAGGGGGGGTAATTCCCCCCTCCACTTT. Protein product: CASSQVFRGGNSPLHF.

V is TRBV5-6 and J is TRBJ2-5; 7 nucleotides agree with TRBD2. The CDR3 loop spans 13 amino acids. The V gene end was trimmed by 4 bases and the J gene end by 2 bases; junction bases not matched to a gene: 2. Per germline, CDR1 SGHDT and CDR2 YYEEEE. For the CDR3, the DNA is TGTGCCAGCAGCGGGAGGGGTCAAGAGACCCAGTACTTC. This codes for CASSGRGQETQYF.

V usage is TRBV7-9 and J usage is TRBJ1-3; TRBD1 might be the D (5 bases). Germline V gene sequence: CDR1 SEHNR, CDR2 FQNEAQ (reference sequence). The germline V and J ends were trimmed by 1 base and 0 bases, with 7 bases remaining between them. This CDR3 has 15 amino acids. DNA of the CDR3: TGTGCCAGCAGCTTAGGACAGCTCTCTGGAAACACCATATATTTT. This gives the protein CASSLGQLSGNTIYF.